One sample yielded the 22 T cell receptor beta chains listed below, sequenced in a study of molecular identifiers for immune sequencing clone quantification. Each CDR3 protein gets one entry after TCRdb re-called the PCR reads with MiXCR. The sample contains some 91,000 distinct CDR3 sequences, roughly 26% of which appear only once. The sequenced sample was naive CD8+ T cells from blood, with Jurkat cell RNA spiked in. As to subset: FACS-sorted CD8+CD4-CCR7+CD45RA+ naive T cells. All receptors come from a human donor in good health. Some libraries in this study had Jurkat cell RNA spiked in.

The table lists this clonotype with many counts. At one end the junction does not follow the germline gene, possibly because of a read error. The rearrangement links TRBV12-3 or TRBV12-4 to TRBJ2-5; D remains unclear. There are 9 residues in the CDR3. CDR3 in DNA: TGTGCCAGCAGCCACCCCCCGGTCTTC. Protein product: CASSHPPVF.

This clonotype was counted ten times or more. The genes are TRBV20-1 and TRBJ2-7; either TRBD1 or TRBD2 may fit D (5 bases each). CDR1 is DFQATT, CDR2 SNEGSKA, per germline (reference sequence). V gave up 1 base and J gave up 2 bases, with 15 bases separating them. The CDR3 is 15 residues long. CDR3 nucleotide sequence: TGCAGTGCTAGAGGACGGGACGCCCGGGCCTACGAGCAGTACTTC. It specifies CSARGRDARAYEQYF.

Notes on this clonotype: With a much larger clone just one base away, this may be a read error. The chain joins TRBV19 to TRBJ2-1, with a tentative D call TRBD2 (6 bases). There are 15 residues in the CDR3. The germline V gene encodes CDR1 LNHDA and CDR2 SQIVND (reference sequence). With 8 bases removed from V and 7 bases from J, the gap between germline ends came to 21 bases. The CDR3 reads CASCTDNTAGNEQFF. Written as DNA, the CDR3 is TGTGCCAGTTGCACCGATAACACCGCGGGGAATGAGCAGTTCTTC.

The chain links TRBV6-2 or TRBV6-3 to TRBJ2-3; the D is unclear. Per the germline V gene, CDR1 is MNHEY and CDR2 is SVGEGT. The CDR3 runs 14 residues. Trimming pared 6 bases from V and 4 bases from J, leaving 14 bases between. The CDR3 region is CASSYGQIADTQYF. CDR3 coding DNA: TGTGCCAGCAGCTACGGCCAGATTGCAGATACGCAGTATTTT.

Worth noting for this clonotype: This could be a read error, since a much larger clone is one nucleotide away. V usage is TRBV19 and J usage is TRBJ2-1; no clear D gene. The CDR3 is 14 residues long. The germline V gene encodes CDR1 LNHDA and CDR2 SQIVND (reference sequence). The CDR3 loop reads CASRHGASHNEQFF. CDR3 nucleotides: TGTGCCAGTAGGCACGGAGCCTCCCACAATGAGCAGTTCTTC.

This clonotype was observed at least ten times. CDR3 in amino acids: CASSFTSGREETQYF. The CDR3 region has the DNA TGTGCCAGCAGTTTTACTAGCGGGAGGGAAGAGACCCAGTACTTC. The V call is TRBV12-3 or TRBV12-4, the J call TRBJ2-5; 13 nucleotides line up with TRBD2. The CDR3 is made up of 15 amino acids. V shed 3 bases, J shed 3 bases, and the junction held 1 base outside the gene matches.

With respect to this clonotype: Given a much more abundant clone one base away, this may be a read error. The gene calls are TRBV7-9 and TRBJ1-4; D may be TRBD1 (6 bases). The CDR3 is made up of 13 amino acids. Germline lookup yields CDR1 SEHNR and CDR2 FQNEAQ (reference sequence). DNA of the CDR3: TGTGCCAGCAGCCGGACAGACACCGAAAAACTGCTTTTT. This gives the protein CASSRTDTEKLLF.

The rearrangement links TRBV27 to TRBJ2-3; D not resolved. Germline values: CDR1 MNHEY, CDR2 SMNVEV (reference sequence). There are 14 residues in the CDR3. Trimming removed 6 bases from V and 0 bases from J, with 10 bases in between. CDR3 DNA: TGTGCCAGCAGCCAGCAGACTAGCACAGATACGCAGTATTTT. Translating it yields CASSQQTSTDTQYF.

This clonotype occurred many times. This chain links TRBV29-1 with TRBJ2-5; 10 nucleotides agree with TRBD1. The V and J ends lost 0 bases and 2 bases, in that order; junction bases with no gene match: 3. The CDR3 sequence is 15 residues long. CDR1 is SQVTM and CDR2 is ANQGSEA in the germline V gene. The CDR3, as DNA: TGCAGCGTTGAAGACGGACAGGGGGAACAAGAGACCCAGTACTTC. Protein product: CSVEDGQGEQETQYF.

For this clonotype: One end of the junction does not line up with germline, which may come from a read error. This chain uses TRBV12-3 or TRBV12-4 with TRBJ2-1; perhaps TRBD2 as D (5 bases). The CDR3 extends over 15 amino acids. In DNA, the CDR3 is TGTGCCAGCAGTCCCTGGCTAGCCCCCTACAATGAGCAGTCCTTC. Its translation is CASSPWLAPYNEQSF.

The rearrangement links TRBV27 to TRBJ2-7; no clear D. V was cut by 3 bases and J by 2 bases, with 17 bases left in between. The CDR3 has 16 amino acids. CDR1 is MNHEY and CDR2 is SMNVEV in the germline V gene (reference sequence). CDR3 nucleotide sequence: TGTGCCAGCAGTTTTCTGGGTACAAGGGCCGCCTACGAGCAGTACTTC. Amino acid sequence: CASSFLGTRAAYEQYF.

A word on this clonotype: A single base separates this from a much larger clone, so it may be a read error. The genes are TRBV11-2 and TRBJ1-1; 8 positions match TRBD1. V dropped 5 bases and J dropped 3; count of bases not matched to a gene: 11. CDR3 length: 16 amino acids. Germline assignment: CDR1 SGHAT and CDR2 FQNNGV. The CDR3 coding sequence is TGTGCCAGCAGCACCGTCCCGGGACAGGAGTACACTGAAGCTTTCTTT. This sequence encodes CASSTVPGQEYTEAFF.

This clonotype has a single count. A single base separates this from a much larger clone, so it may be a read error. The CDR3 loop reads CSARAEGQGDYKQYF. The CDR3 nucleotides read TGCAGTGCTAGAGCCGAGGGACAGGGGGACTACAAGCAGTACTTC. The J gene is TRBJ2-7, the V gene TRBV20-1; 11 bases line up with TRBD1. Germline-derived CDR1 and CDR2 are DFQATT and SNEGSKA (reference sequence). The CDR3 has 15 residues.

The table lists this clonotype with a count of one. Possible read error: a much larger clone is one base away. The genes are TRBV7-9 and TRBJ1-4; no clear D gene. Germline V CDR1 and CDR2: SEHNR, FQNEAQ (reference sequence). There are 12 residues in the CDR3. V lost 5 bases to trimming and J lost 13 bases, with 14 bases between them. DNA for the CDR3: TGTGCCAGCAGCCCCCCAGAAGGAGGACTGTTTTTT. Its translation is CASSPPEGGLFF.

This clonotype was detected ten times or more. The V gene is TRBV27, the J gene TRBJ2-5, with D tentatively TRBD2 (5 bases). V was trimmed by 2 bases and J by 1 base, leaving 8 bases between them. The CDR3 runs 14 residues. Looked up from germline, CDR1 is MNHEY and CDR2 is SMNVEV (reference sequence). CDR3 region: CASSLDYSQETQYF. In DNA form, the CDR3 reads TGTGCCAGCAGTTTAGACTACTCCCAAGAGACCCAGTACTTC.

This clonotype has at least ten counts. The chain carries TRBV27 and TRBJ2-6; 7 bases agree with TRBD1. V lost 1 base, J lost 0 bases, and 6 bases stayed unmatched. CDR1 MNHEY and CDR2 SMNVEV come from the germline V gene (reference sequence). The CDR3 contains 18 residues. The CDR3 DNA reads as TGTGCCAGCAGTTTATTGGTCAGGGACAGCTCTGGGGCCAACGTCCTGACTTTC. It codes for CASSLLVRDSSGANVLTF.

In this sample, this clonotype turned up many times. DNA of the CDR3: TGTGCCAGCAGCTTCGGGGGTCACACAGATACGCAGTATTTT. Translated: CASSFGGHTDTQYF. V is TRBV7-9 and J is TRBJ2-3; possible D gene TRBD2, 6 bases. The CDR3 sequence is 14 residues long. Germline CDR1 reads SEHNR; CDR2 reads FQNEAQ (reference sequence). Trimming cost V 3 bases and J 2 bases, with 9 bases left between them.

In this sample, this clonotype turned up many times. The chain has TRBV2 and TRBJ1-6; 8 bases align to TRBD1. Germline values: CDR1 SNHLY, CDR2 FYNNEI. This CDR3 has 18 residues. The V segment lost 3 bases and the J segment 6 bases; nucleotides outside the gene matches: 13. The CDR3 here is CASSDRSGTGVLNSPLHF. CDR3 nucleotides: TGTGCCAGCAGTGACCGATCCGGGACAGGAGTCCTTAATTCACCCCTCCACTTT.

This clonotype was recorded many times. V and J are TRBV19 and TRBJ1-1; D unresolved. From germline, CDR1 is LNHDA and CDR2 SQIVND (reference sequence). The ends were cut back, 1 base at V and 2 bases at J, with 5 bases in the middle. The CDR3 runs 13 residues. CDR3 amino acids: CASSIGGNTEAFF. Written as DNA, the CDR3 is TGTGCCAGTAGTATAGGCGGTAACACTGAAGCTTTCTTT.

This clonotype appeared many times. The chain employs TRBV14 and TRBJ1-5, with D possibly being TRBD1 (5 bases). Between the trimmed V and J ends, which lost 1 base and 7 bases, there was a span of 5 bases. The germline CDR1 and CDR2 sequences are SGHDN and FVKESK. The CDR3 has 12 residues. CDR3 sequence reads: CASSQGGQPQHF. CDR3 nucleotides: TGTGCCAGCAGCCAAGGGGGGCAGCCCCAGCATTTT.

As concerns this clonotype: Relative to the germline gene, one junction end is altered; a read error may explain this. The chain is built from TRBV12-3 or TRBV12-4 and TRBJ2-2, with TRBD1 matching over 12 bases. The CDR3 is 16 residues long. The CDR3 DNA is TGTGGCAGCACTTGGGACAGGGGGCTTCTAACCGGGGGGCTGTTTTTT. Translating gives CGSTWDRGLLTGGLFF.

Concerning this clonotype: Given a much more abundant clone one base away, this may be a read error. The rearrangement links TRBV4-3 to TRBJ2-1, with TRBD2 matching 11 bases. The CDR3 totals 17 residues. V dropped 4 bases and J dropped 7; count of bases not matched to a gene: 12. The V gene's germline CDR1 is LGHNA and CDR2 YSLEER. CDR3 protein: CASSPETSGALPNEQFF. CDR3 in DNA: TGCGCCAGCAGCCCCGAGACTAGCGGGGCCCTACCGAATGAGCAGTTCTTC.